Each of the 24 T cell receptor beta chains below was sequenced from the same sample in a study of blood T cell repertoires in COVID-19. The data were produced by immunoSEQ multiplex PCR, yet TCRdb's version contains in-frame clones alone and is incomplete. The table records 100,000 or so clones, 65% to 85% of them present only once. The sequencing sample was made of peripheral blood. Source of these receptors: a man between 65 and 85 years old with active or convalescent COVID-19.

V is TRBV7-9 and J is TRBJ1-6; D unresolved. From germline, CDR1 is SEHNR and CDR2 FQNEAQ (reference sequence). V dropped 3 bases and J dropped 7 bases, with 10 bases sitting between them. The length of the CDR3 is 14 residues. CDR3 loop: CASSFQASNSPLHF. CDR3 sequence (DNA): TGTGCCAGCAGCTTTCAGGCCTCGAATTCACCCCTCCACTTT.

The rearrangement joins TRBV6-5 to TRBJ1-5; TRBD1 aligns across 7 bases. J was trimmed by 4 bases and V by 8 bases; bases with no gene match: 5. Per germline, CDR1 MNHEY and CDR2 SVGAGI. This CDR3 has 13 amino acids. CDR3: CASGTATNQPQHF. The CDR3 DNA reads TGTGCCAGCGGGACAGCGACTAATCAGCCCCAGCATTTT.

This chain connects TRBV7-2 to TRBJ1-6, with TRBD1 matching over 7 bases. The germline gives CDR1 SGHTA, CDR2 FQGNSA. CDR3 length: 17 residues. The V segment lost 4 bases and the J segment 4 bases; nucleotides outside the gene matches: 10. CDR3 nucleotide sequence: TGTGCCAGCAGCTCCCGAGGACAGGCCCAGTATAATTCACCCCTCCACTTT. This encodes CASSSRGQAQYNSPLHF. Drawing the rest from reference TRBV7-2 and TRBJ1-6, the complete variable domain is GAGVSQSPSNKVTEKGKDVELRCDPISGHTALYWYRQSLGQGLEFLIYFQGNSAPDKSGLPSDRFSAERTGGSVSTLTIQRTQQEDSAVYLCASSSRGQAQYNSPLHFGNGTRLTVT.

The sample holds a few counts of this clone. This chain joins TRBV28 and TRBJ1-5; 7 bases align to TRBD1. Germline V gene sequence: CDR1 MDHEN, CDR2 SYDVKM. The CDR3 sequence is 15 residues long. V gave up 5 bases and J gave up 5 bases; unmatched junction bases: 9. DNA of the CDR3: TGTGCCAGCAGTGTCCCGGGACAGATATATCAGCCCCAGCATTTT. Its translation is CASSVPGQIYQPQHF.

The CDR3 loop reads CASRFQIGGTYEQYF. Here the CDR3 DNA reads TGTGCCAGCAGGTTCCAGATCGGGGGAACCTACGAGCAGTACTTC. J is TRBJ2-7 and V is TRBV7-2; D is possibly TRBD2 (6 bases). V lost 6 bases and J 2 bases, leaving 17 bases between the germline ends. The CDR3 is made up of 15 amino acids. Germline V gives CDR1 SGHTA, CDR2 FQGNSA.

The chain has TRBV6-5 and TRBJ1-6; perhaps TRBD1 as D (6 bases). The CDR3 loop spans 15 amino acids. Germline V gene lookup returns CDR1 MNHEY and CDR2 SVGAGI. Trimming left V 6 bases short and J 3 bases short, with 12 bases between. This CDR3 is CASSLDRSYNSPLHF. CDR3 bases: TGTGCCAGCAGCCTTGACAGGAGCTATAATTCACCCCTCCACTTT.

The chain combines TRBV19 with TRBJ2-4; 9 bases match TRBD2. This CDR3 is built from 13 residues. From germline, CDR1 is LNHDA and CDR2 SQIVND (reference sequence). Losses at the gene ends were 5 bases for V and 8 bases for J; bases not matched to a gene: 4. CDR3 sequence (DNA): TGTGCCAGTAGTTCTAGCGGGGTGTACATTCAGTACTTC. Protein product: CASSSSGVYIQYF.

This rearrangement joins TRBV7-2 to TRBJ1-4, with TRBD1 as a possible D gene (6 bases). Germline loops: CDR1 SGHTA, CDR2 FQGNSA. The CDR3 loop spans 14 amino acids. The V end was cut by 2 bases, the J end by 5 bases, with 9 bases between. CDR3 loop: CASSLLGQNEKLFF. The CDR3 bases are TGTGCCAGCAGCTTACTCGGACAGAATGAAAAACTGTTTTTT.

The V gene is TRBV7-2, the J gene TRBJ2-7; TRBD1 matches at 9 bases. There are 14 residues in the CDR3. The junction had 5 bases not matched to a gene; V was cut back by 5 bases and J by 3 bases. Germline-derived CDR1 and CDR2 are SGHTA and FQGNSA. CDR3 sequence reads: CASSRTGDNYEQYF. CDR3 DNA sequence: TGTGCCAGCAGCAGGACAGGGGACAACTACGAGCAGTACTTC. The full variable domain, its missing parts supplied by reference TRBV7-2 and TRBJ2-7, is GAGVSQSPSNKVTEKGKDVELRCDPISGHTALYWYRQSLGQGLEFLIYFQGNSAPDKSGLPSDRFSAERTGGSVSTLTIQRTQQEDSAVYLCASSRTGDNYEQYFGPGTRLTVT.

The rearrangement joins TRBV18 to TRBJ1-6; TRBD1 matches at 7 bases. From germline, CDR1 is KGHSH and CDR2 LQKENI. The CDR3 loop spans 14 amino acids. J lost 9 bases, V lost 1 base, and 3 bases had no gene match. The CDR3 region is CASSPRDSGSPLHF. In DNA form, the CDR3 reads TGTGCCAGCTCACCACGGGACAGCGGTTCACCCCTCCACTTT.

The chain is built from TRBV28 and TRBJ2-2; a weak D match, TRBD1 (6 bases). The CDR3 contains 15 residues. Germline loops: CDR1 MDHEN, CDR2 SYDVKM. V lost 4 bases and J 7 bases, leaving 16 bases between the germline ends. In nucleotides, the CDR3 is TGTGCCAGCAGTTCAACGTCCAACAGGGTCGGGGAGCTGTTTTTT. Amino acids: CASSSTSNRVGELFF.

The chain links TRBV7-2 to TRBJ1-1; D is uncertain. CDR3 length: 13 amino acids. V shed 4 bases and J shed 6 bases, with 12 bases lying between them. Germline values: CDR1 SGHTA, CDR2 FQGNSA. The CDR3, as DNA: TGTGCCAGCAGCTCGCGGGCGGGTTCTGAAGCTTTCTTT. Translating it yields CASSSRAGSEAFF.

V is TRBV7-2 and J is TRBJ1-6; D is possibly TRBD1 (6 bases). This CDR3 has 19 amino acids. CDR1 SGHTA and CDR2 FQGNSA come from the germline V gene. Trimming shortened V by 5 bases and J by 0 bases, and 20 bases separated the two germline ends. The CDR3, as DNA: TGTGCCAGCAGCCAGACAGGACCTGGAACCTTCTCCTATAATTCACCCCTCCACTTT. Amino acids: CASSQTGPGTFSYNSPLHF. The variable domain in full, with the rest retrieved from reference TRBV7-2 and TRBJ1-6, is GAGVSQSPSNKVTEKGKDVELRCDPISGHTALYWYRQSLGQGLEFLIYFQGNSAPDKSGLPSDRFSAERTGGSVSTLTIQRTQQEDSAVYLCASSQTGPGTFSYNSPLHFGNGTRLTVT.

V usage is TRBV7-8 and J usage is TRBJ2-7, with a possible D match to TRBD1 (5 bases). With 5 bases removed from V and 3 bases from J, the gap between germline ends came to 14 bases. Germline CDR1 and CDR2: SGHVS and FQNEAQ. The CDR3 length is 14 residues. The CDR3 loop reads CASSRLQGIYEQYF. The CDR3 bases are TGTGCCAGCAGCCGTCTGCAGGGAATCTACGAGCAGTACTTC.

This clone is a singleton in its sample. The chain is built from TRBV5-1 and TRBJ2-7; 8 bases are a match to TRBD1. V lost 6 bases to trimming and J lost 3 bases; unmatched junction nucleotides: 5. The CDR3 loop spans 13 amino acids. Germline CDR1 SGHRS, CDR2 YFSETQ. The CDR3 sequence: CASMGDRSYEQYF. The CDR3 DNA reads TGCGCCAGCATGGGGGACAGGAGCTACGAGCAGTACTTC.

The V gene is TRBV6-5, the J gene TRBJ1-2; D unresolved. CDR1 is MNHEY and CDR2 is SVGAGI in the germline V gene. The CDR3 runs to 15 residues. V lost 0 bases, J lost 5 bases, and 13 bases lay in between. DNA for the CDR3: TGTGCCAGCAGTTACTCGGAGCTAGCTGGTTATGGCTACACCTTC. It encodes CASSYSELAGYGYTF.

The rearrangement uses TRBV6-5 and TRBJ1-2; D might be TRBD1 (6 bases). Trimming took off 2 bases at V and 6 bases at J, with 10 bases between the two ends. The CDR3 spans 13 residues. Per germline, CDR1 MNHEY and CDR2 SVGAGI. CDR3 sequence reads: CASSYRAGDGYTF. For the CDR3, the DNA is TGTGCCAGCAGTTACCGGGCAGGGGATGGCTACACCTTC.

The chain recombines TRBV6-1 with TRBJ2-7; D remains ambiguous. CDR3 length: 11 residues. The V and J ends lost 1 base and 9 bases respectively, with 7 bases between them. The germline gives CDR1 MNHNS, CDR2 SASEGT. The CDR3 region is CASSEGRGQYF. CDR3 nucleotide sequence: TGTGCCAGCAGTGAAGGCAGAGGGCAGTACTTC.

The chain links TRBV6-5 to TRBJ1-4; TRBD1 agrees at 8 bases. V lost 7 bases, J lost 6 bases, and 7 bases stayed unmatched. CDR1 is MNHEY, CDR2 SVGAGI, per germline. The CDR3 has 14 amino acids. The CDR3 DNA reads TGTGCCAGCATCGCAGGGGGCGCAGATGAAAAACTGTTTTTT. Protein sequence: CASIAGGADEKLFF.

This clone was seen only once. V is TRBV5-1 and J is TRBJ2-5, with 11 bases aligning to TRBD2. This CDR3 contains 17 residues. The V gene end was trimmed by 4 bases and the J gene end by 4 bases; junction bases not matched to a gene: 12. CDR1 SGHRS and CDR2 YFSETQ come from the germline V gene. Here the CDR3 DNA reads TGCGCCAGCAGCCTGGTCTATAGCGGGGGGGCAGGAGAGACCCAGTACTTC. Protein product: CASSLVYSGGAGETQYF.

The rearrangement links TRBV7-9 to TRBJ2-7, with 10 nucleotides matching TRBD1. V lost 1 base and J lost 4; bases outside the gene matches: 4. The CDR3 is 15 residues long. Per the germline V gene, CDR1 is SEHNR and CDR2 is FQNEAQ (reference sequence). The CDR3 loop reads CASSLGGTGVYEQYF. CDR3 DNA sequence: TGTGCCAGCAGCTTAGGAGGGACAGGGGTTTACGAGCAGTACTTC.

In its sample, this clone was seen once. CDR3 bases: TGCAGCGTTGAATTGGACAGGGGGCGCCGGACTGAAGCTTTCTTT. Its protein product is CSVELDRGRRTEAFF. The chain is built from TRBV29-1 and TRBJ1-1, with 11 bases matching TRBD1. The ends lost 2 bases at V and 5 bases at J; junction bases unmatched: 7. The germline gives CDR1 SQVTM, CDR2 ANQGSEA. This CDR3 has 15 residues.

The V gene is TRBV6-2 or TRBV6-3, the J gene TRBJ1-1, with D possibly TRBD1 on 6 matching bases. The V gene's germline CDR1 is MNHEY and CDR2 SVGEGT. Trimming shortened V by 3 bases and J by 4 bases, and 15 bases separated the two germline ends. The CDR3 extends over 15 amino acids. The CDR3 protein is CASSYRAGVGTEAFF. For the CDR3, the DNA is TGTGCCAGCAGTTATCGTGCAGGGGTTGGCACTGAAGCTTTCTTT.

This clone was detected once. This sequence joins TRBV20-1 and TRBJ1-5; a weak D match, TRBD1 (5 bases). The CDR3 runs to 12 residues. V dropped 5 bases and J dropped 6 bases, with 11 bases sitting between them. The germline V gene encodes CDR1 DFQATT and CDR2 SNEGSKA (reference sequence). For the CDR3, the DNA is TGCAGTGCTTGTGGGGGGGGTCAGCCCCAGCATTTT. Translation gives CSACGGGQPQHF.